This T cell receptor beta chain was profiled in a study of Ad26.COV2.S vaccination and SARS-CoV-2 variants. Study at large: Trial arm assignment for the donor was COV1001 Ad26.COV2.S. The authors gave Ad26.COV2.S intramuscularly, either once or twice 56 days apart.

Documented treatment: roughly 18 received Ad26.COV2.S at low or high dose, single or two shots; about five received placebo; per-sample allocation not given. Sampling occurred on day 63 after the first vaccine or placebo injection. Donation came from an adult in Boston who was aged 18-55 years. TCRdb keeps only in-frame clones here, not all; method: immunoSEQ multiplex PCR. The data show about 400,000 clones, around 92% seen once. V lost 6 bases and J lost 1; bases outside the gene matches: 8. Germline CDR1 is SGHAT and CDR2 is FQNNGV. The CDR3 loop spans 15 amino acids. This rearrangement joins TRBV11-2 to TRBJ2-7; TRBD1 aligns across 8 bases. The sequence derives from a person aged 18-65 years who received the Ad26.COV2.S COVID-19 vaccine or a placebo. The specimen comprised peripheral blood, sampled in a trial of Ad26.COV2.S vaccine versus placebo. CDR3 DNA: TGTGCCAGCAGTTCCGGGACAGGCCTATCCTACGAGCAGTACTTC. Its translation is CASSSGTGLSYEQYF.